The 32 T cell receptor beta chains below come from one sample, sequenced in a study of T cells in Graves' hyperthyroidism and ophthalmopathy. What was amplified from RNA transcripts were TCR beta CDR3 regions. Using the HTBI primer set, a first-round RT-PCR was run on the TCR CDR3. TCRdb fed the multiplex PCR reads into MiXCR, producing one record per CDR3 protein. There are under 300,000 distinct CDR3 sequences in the sample; 22% occur only once, and around 65% lies in the top ten. Sequencing was done on a sample of blood. Every receptor here comes from a man between 25 and 39 years old with Graves' ophthalmopathy.

The V and J genes are TRBV5-1 and TRBJ2-7; 10 nucleotides agree with TRBD2. V was clipped by 4 bases and J by 1 base; unmatched bases: 8. CDR3 length: 16 residues. Germline loops: CDR1 SGHRS, CDR2 YFSETQ. The CDR3 is CASSQTGLAVSYEQYF. The CDR3 region has the DNA TGCGCCAGCAGCCAAACAGGACTAGCGGTTTCCTACGAGCAGTACTTC.

This clonotype has at least ten counts. The V and J genes are TRBV28 and TRBJ2-7; unclear D gene. The CDR3 loop spans 16 amino acids. Germline lookup yields CDR1 MDHEN and CDR2 SYDVKM. Trimming removed 6 bases from V and 4 bases from J, with 22 bases in between. The CDR3 spells CASRPRYPNLKYEQYF. CDR3 in DNA: TGTGCCAGCAGACCGCGCTACCCGAACCTAAAATACGAGCAGTACTTC.

At least ten counts were recorded for this clonotype. The chain carries TRBV28 and TRBJ2-7; TRBD1 matches at 7 bases. The CDR3 contains 13 residues. Per the germline V gene, CDR1 is MDHEN and CDR2 is SYDVKM. With 6 bases clipped from V and 3 bases from J, the junction kept 5 bases outside the gene matches. CDR3 in DNA: TGTGCCAGCAGACCGACAGGGATCTACGAGCAGTACTTC. Its protein product is CASRPTGIYEQYF. Supplemented by reference TRBV28 and TRBJ2-7, the full variable domain reads DVKVTQSSRYLVKRTGEKVFLECVQDMDHENMFWYRQDPGLGLRLIYFSYDVKMKEKGDIPEGYSVSREKKERFSLILESASTNQTSMYLCASRPTGIYEQYFGPGTRLTVT.

This clonotype was seen many times. The rearrangement joins TRBV5-1 to TRBJ2-5; 8 nucleotides agree with TRBD1. The length of the CDR3 is 15 residues. Germline values: CDR1 SGHRS, CDR2 YFSETQ. J was trimmed by 1 base and V by 3 bases; bases with no gene match: 5. The CDR3, as DNA: TGCGCCAGCAGCTACCCAGGGACAGGCCAAGAGACCCAGTACTTC. Its translation is CASSYPGTGQETQYF.

This rearrangement joins TRBV5-1 to TRBJ2-1; D is unclear. Trimming removed 6 bases at V and 4 bases at J, with 8 bases between. The CDR3 runs 12 residues. Looked up from germline, CDR1 is SGHRS and CDR2 is YFSETQ. For the CDR3, the DNA is TGCGCCAGCACTTCAGATTACAATGAGCAGTTCTTC. This gives the protein CASTSDYNEQFF.

This clonotype occurred many times. J is TRBJ2-3 and V is TRBV30; maybe TRBD2 (6 bases). This CDR3 is 12 amino acids long. V was cut by 1 base and J by 8 bases, with 10 bases left in between. Germline V gives CDR1 GTSNPN, CDR2 SVGIG (reference sequence). The CDR3 coding sequence is TGTGCCTGGAGTGCACCGGGGGTTACGCAGTATTTT. It yields the protein CAWSAPGVTQYF.

This chain joins TRBV19 and TRBJ2-3; D unclear. The V gene's germline CDR1 is LNHDA and CDR2 SQIVND (reference sequence). The CDR3 has 13 amino acids. Trimming removed 3 bases at V and 4 bases at J, with 8 bases between. CDR3 protein: CASSINGPDTQYF. The CDR3 DNA reads TGTGCCAGTAGTATCAACGGGCCAGATACGCAGTATTTT.

This clonotype was recorded at least ten times. The CDR3 nucleotides read TGTGCCAGCAGCTCCCAGGGGGCAAATTCACCCCTCCACTTT. Residues: CASSSQGANSPLHF. The chain is built from TRBV7-9 and TRBJ1-6, with TRBD1 matching over 8 bases. The V and J ends lost 4 bases and 7 bases, in that order; junction bases with no gene match: 3. The germline V gene has CDR1 SEHNR and CDR2 FQNEAQ (reference sequence). The CDR3 extends over 14 amino acids.

This clonotype was detected only a few times. This chain links TRBV20-1 with TRBJ2-1; 16 positions agree with TRBD2. The CDR3 has 19 residues. V was pared by 0 bases and J by 7 bases, with 12 bases of the junction left unmatched. Germline V gene sequence: CDR1 DFQATT, CDR2 SNEGSKA (reference sequence). The CDR3, as DNA: TGCAGTGCTAGAGAGCCCCCGGGACTAGCGGGAGGGCCGGGGAATGAGCAGTTCTTC. Its protein product is CSAREPPGLAGGPGNEQFF.

In this sample, this clonotype turned up a few times. This chain joins TRBV6-5 and TRBJ1-2, with unresolved D. The germline V gene has CDR1 MNHEY and CDR2 SVGAGI. V was trimmed by 5 bases and J by 7 bases, leaving 11 bases between them. The CDR3 consists of 12 residues. The CDR3 DNA is TGTGCCAGCAGTATAACTCGTAGTGGCTACACCTTC. Amino acid sequence: CASSITRSGYTF.

This clonotype occurred many times. The chain combines TRBV2 with TRBJ2-7, with D perhaps TRBD2 (6 bases). Germline V lookup: CDR1 SNHLY, CDR2 FYNNEI. The CDR3 has 13 residues. Trimming left V 6 bases short and J 3 bases short, with 12 bases between. In DNA form, the CDR3 reads TGTGCCAGCAGCTCCTCTAGCGTCTACGAGCAGTACTTC. Its protein is CASSSSSVYEQYF.

This clonotype was seen more than once but under ten times. The J gene is TRBJ2-3, the V gene TRBV28; D is possibly TRBD2 (6 bases). Germline values: CDR1 MDHEN, CDR2 SYDVKM. The V gene lost 6 bases and the J gene lost 2 bases, with 24 bases spanning the gap. CDR3 length: 18 amino acids. CDR3 nucleotides: TGTGCCAGCAGCTTTTTGGCGTCTGGCGGGGCTGACACAGATACGCAGTATTTT. The encoded protein is CASSFLASGGADTDTQYF.

The chain couples TRBV7-9 to TRBJ1-6; perhaps TRBD1 as D (5 bases). Trimming removed 4 bases from V and 5 bases from J, with 12 bases in between. From germline, CDR1 is SEHNR and CDR2 FQNEAQ (reference sequence). The CDR3 totals 15 residues. CDR3 coding DNA: TGTGCCAGCAGCTACCGGGACGGCCATAATTCACCCCTCCACTTT. Translation gives CASSYRDGHNSPLHF.

V and J are TRBV6-1 and TRBJ1-5; no clear D. Germline-derived CDR1 and CDR2 are MNHNS and SASEGT. V lost 3 bases, J lost 4 bases, and 10 bases lay in between. This CDR3 has 14 amino acids. CDR3 region: CASSDQTVNQPQHF. The CDR3, as DNA: TGTGCCAGCAGTGATCAAACAGTGAATCAGCCCCAGCATTTT.

The J gene is TRBJ1-1, the V gene TRBV19, with D maybe TRBD1 (6 bases). The CDR3 loop spans 14 amino acids. Germline V CDR1 and CDR2: LNHDA, SQIVND (reference sequence). Trimming shortened V by 6 bases and J by 4 bases, and 15 bases separated the two germline ends. This CDR3 is CASSPIHRVTEAFF. As DNA, the CDR3 is TGTGCCAGTAGCCCTATCCACAGGGTCACTGAAGCTTTCTTT.

This clonotype has only a few counts. The chain is built from TRBV9 and TRBJ1-1, with 9 bases aligning to TRBD1. Germline values: CDR1 SGDLS, CDR2 YYNGEE. Germline trimming cut 0 bases from V and 6 bases from J; bases unmatched to any gene: 6. The CDR3 has 15 amino acids. The CDR3 is CASSVGQGGIAEAFF. The CDR3 DNA reads as TGTGCCAGCAGCGTAGGACAGGGGGGGATCGCTGAAGCTTTCTTT. The full variable domain, with the rest looked up from reference TRBV9 and TRBJ1-1, is DSGVTQTPKHLITATGQRVTLRCSPRSGDLSVYWYQQSLDQGLQFLIQYYNGEERAKGNILERFSAQQFPDLHSELNLSSLELGDSALYFCASSVGQGGIAEAFFGQGTRLTVV.

The genes are TRBV24-1 and TRBJ1-5, with D perhaps TRBD1 (5 bases). In germline, CDR1 is KGHDR, CDR2 SFDVKD. CDR3 size: 15 residues. Trimming removed 9 bases from V and 5 bases from J, with 19 bases in between. The CDR3 DNA reads as TGTGCCACCCAAGGGAAAGGGGCGACTCATCAGCCCCAGCATTTT. Amino acids: CATQGKGATHQPQHF.

This chain joins TRBV28 and TRBJ2-5; D remains ambiguous. Germline CDR1 and CDR2: MDHEN and SYDVKM. The length of the CDR3 is 12 residues. The V gene lost 6 bases and the J gene lost 9 bases, with 14 bases spanning the gap. The CDR3 coding sequence is TGTGCCAGCAGCGACGGCCATGCGGCCCAGTACTTC. This encodes CASSDGHAAQYF.

Concerning this clonotype itself: Relative to the germline gene, one junction end is altered; a read error may explain this. This chain links TRBV11-3 with TRBJ2-2, with 8 bases that match TRBD2. CDR1 and CDR2 from the germline V gene are SGHNT and YENEEA. This CDR3 comprises 18 residues. The CDR3 region is CAGSSGLARGVATGELFF. The CDR3 DNA is TGTGCCGGCAGCTCCGGACTAGCCCGAGGGGTCGCCACCGGGGAGCTGTTTTTT. Together with reference TRBV11-3 and TRBJ2-2, the CDR3 gives the full variable domain: EAGVVQSPRYKIIEKKQPVAFWCNPISGHNTLYWYLQNLGQGPELLIRYENEEAVDDSQLPKDRFSAERLKGVDSTLKIQPAELGDSAVYLCAGSSGLARGVATGELFFGEGSRLTVL.

A few counts support this clonotype. The gene calls are TRBV7-8 and TRBJ2-5; 11 nucleotides match TRBD1. With V trimmed by 3 bases and J by 5 bases, 8 bases remained unmatched. Germline V gives CDR1 SGHVS, CDR2 FQNEAQ. CDR3 size: 16 residues. In DNA, the CDR3 is TGTGCCAGCAGCTTTCCCGGGACAGGGGGAAGGGAGACCCAGTACTTC. Encoded protein: CASSFPGTGGRETQYF.

This rearrangement joins TRBV11-3 to TRBJ2-7, with 10 bases matching TRBD1. V shed 4 bases, J shed 1 base, and the junction held 4 bases outside the gene matches. There are 15 residues in the CDR3. Looked up from germline, CDR1 is SGHNT and CDR2 is YENEEA. As DNA, the CDR3 is TGTGCCAGCAGCTATAGGACAGGGGGATCCTACGAGCAGTACTTC. It translates to CASSYRTGGSYEQYF.

This clonotype has a handful of counts. The DNA of the CDR3 is TGTGCCAGCAGCACGGGACTAGCGGTCCACCAAAGGAACACCGGGGAGCTGTTTTTT. Translating gives CASSTGLAVHQRNTGELFF. The rearrangement joins TRBV7-8 to TRBJ2-2; 11 positions agree with TRBD2. V shed 5 bases, J shed 1 base, and the junction held 12 bases outside the gene matches. CDR3 length: 19 residues. Germline CDR1 and CDR2: SGHVS and FQNEAQ.

Many counts were recorded for this clonotype. This chain links TRBV30 with TRBJ1-2, with no clear D. This CDR3 has 11 residues. Looked up from germline, CDR1 is GTSNPN and CDR2 is SVGIG (reference sequence). Trimming removed 0 bases from V and 8 bases from J, with 7 bases in between. CDR3 residues: CAWSVLLGYTF. CDR3 nucleotides: TGTGCCTGGAGTGTACTGTTGGGCTACACCTTC.

As for this clonotype: With a much larger clone just one base away, this may be a read error. No conserved phenylalanine or tryptophan ends this CDR3, so it is likely a read error. As DNA, the CDR3 is TGTGCCAGCAACCTAGACAGGGATACCTACAATGAGCAGTTCCTC. This codes for CASNLDRDTYNEQFL. The V call is TRBV2, the J call TRBJ2-1, with TRBD1 matching 7 bases. With 7 bases clipped from V and 2 bases from J, the junction kept 8 bases outside the gene matches. The CDR3 covers 15 residues. CDR1 is SNHLY, CDR2 FYNNEI, per germline.

The rearrangement links TRBV30 to TRBJ1-5; D is perhaps TRBD1 (5 bases). V lost 3 bases and J 4 bases, leaving 13 bases between the germline ends. Germline-derived CDR1 and CDR2 are GTSNPN and SVGIG (reference sequence). This CDR3 is built from 14 residues. This chain's CDR3 is CAWRGPAFNQPQHF. The CDR3 region has the DNA TGTGCCTGGAGGGGGCCAGCGTTTAATCAGCCCCAGCATTTT.

The gene calls are TRBV20-1 and TRBJ2-7; 8 bases match TRBD2. Germline V lookup: CDR1 DFQATT, CDR2 SNEGSKA (reference sequence). The CDR3 covers 12 residues. The CDR3 DNA reads as TGCAGCTTTAGCGGGATCTCTAGCGAGCAGTACTTC. This sequence encodes CSFSGISSEQYF.

This clonotype came up many times. The chain recombines TRBV3-1 with TRBJ2-7, with D perhaps TRBD2 (5 bases). CDR3 length: 14 residues. V was clipped by 2 bases and J by 5 bases, with 13 bases between them. In germline, CDR1 is LGHDT, CDR2 YNNKEL (reference sequence). This CDR3 is CASSQRGTGDEQYF. DNA for the CDR3: TGTGCCAGCAGCCAACGGGGTACGGGCGACGAGCAGTACTTC.

This clonotype was seen more than once but under ten times. The genes are TRBV7-3 and TRBJ2-3, with 9 nucleotides matching TRBD2. The J segment lost 0 bases and the V segment lost 2 bases, leaving 12 bases of the junction unmatched. The CDR3 runs to 19 residues. Germline CDR1 reads SGHTA; CDR2 reads FQGTGA. This chain's CDR3 is CASSLQPPRLAASTDTQYF. The CDR3 nucleotides are TGTGCCAGCAGCTTACAACCGCCCAGACTAGCGGCTAGCACAGATACGCAGTATTTT.

The genes are TRBV27 and TRBJ2-2; the D is unclear. Germline V gene sequence: CDR1 MNHEY, CDR2 SMNVEV (reference sequence). V gave up 3 bases and J gave up 6 bases, with 8 bases separating them. This CDR3 is 13 amino acids long. Here the CDR3 DNA reads TGTGCCAGCAGTTTTATGGCGGCCGGGGAGCTGTTTTTT. Residues: CASSFMAAGELFF.

This clonotype was seen many times. The J gene is TRBJ2-1, the V gene TRBV7-3; TRBD2 matches at 10 bases. The trim removed 2 bases at V and 5 bases at J, leaving 6 bases unmatched. There are 16 residues in the CDR3. The germline CDR1 and CDR2 sequences are SGHTA and FQGTGA. CDR3 in amino acids: CASSLQAGGPNNEQFF. The CDR3 nucleotides read TGTGCCAGCAGCTTACAAGCGGGAGGGCCCAACAATGAGCAGTTCTTC.

This clonotype was seen ten or more times. The chain employs TRBV27 and TRBJ1-1; 9 bases are a match to TRBD1. The germline V gene has CDR1 MNHEY and CDR2 SMNVEV (reference sequence). The CDR3 consists of 12 residues. The J segment lost 11 bases and the V segment lost 5 bases, leaving 6 bases of the junction unmatched. CDR3 bases: TGTGCCAGCAGTACAGGGGGCGCGAATGCTTTCTTT. Amino acids: CASSTGGANAFF.

The chain combines TRBV20-1 with TRBJ2-7; no definite D call. From germline, CDR1 is DFQATT and CDR2 SNEGSKA (reference sequence). The length of the CDR3 is 11 residues. V was pared by 5 bases and J by 0 bases, with 5 bases between. The CDR3 DNA sequence: TGCAGTGCTTTTAGCTCCTACGAGCAGTACTTC. Encoded protein: CSAFSSYEQYF.